This T cell receptor (beta chain) was sequenced in a study of spatial heterogeneity in lung cancer. Whole-study context: A unique TCR and UMI combination showed up more than ten times in raw reads, on average.

TCR cDNA molecules were tagged individually, and each one carried a unique molecular identifier. From the 5' RACE reads, TCRdb called clonotypes with MiXCR, one entry per CDR3 protein. Among some 100,000 distinct CDR3 sequences listed, under 9% were seen once. This clonotype was observed many times. Its cognate antigen is unknown. The sample's time point: sample taken at primary tumor resection. Whole RNA obtained from tumor, nontumor lung or frozen PBMC underwent sequencing without sorting. 72 TRACERx patients with early, untreated non-small cell lung cancer donated samples. Trimming cost V 1 base and J 5 bases, with 15 bases left between them. Germline V gene lookup returns CDR1 SGHRS and CDR2 YFSETQ. This CDR3 spans 15 amino acids. Study-level results: Whereas they appeared in blood less at follow-up, ubiquitous expanded tumor TCRs appeared there more at resection.

This TCR was sampled from a male donor with early-stage non-small cell lung cancer. This material consisted of PBMCs, taken at surgery. V usage is TRBV5-1 and J usage is TRBJ2-5, with D unresolved. The DNA for the CDR3 is TGCGCCAGCAGCTTGATTGACAAGGCGGAGGAGACCCAGTACTTC. This gives the protein CASSLIDKAEETQYF.